The source of this T cell receptor beta chain is a study of T cell responses to AZD1222 COVID-19 vaccine. General study results and limits: The span of vaccine-associated CD4 TCRs extended across spike, with dominance at 160-218 and 743-854. Donors were largely white British and mainly female; clonal diversity was possibly underestimated. Only 5 or 6 people who got AZD1222 tested seropositive at baseline. In all cases, repertoires were sampled only after the peak T cell response.

Notes on this clone: Its matching antigen is unknown.

V lost 3 bases and J lost 4; bases outside the gene matches: 8. Germline V gene data show CDR1 as MDHEN and CDR2 as SYDVKM. The CDR3 runs 16 residues. Method: immunoSEQ multiplex PCR; TCRdb's copy keeps in-frame clones and lacks some. The profile shows 95,000 to 150,000 clones, 75% to 95% of them singletons. This receptor was identified in an adult who received the MenACWY meningococcal vaccine as a control. Here the sequenced sample was peripheral blood, taken 28 days after the second dose of the MenACWY control vaccine. This chain joins TRBV28 and TRBJ1-1, with TRBD1 matching over 10 bases. The CDR3 reads CASSFPGQGVFTEAFF. The CDR3 coding sequence is TGTGCCAGCAGTTTCCCCGGACAGGGGGTATTCACTGAAGCTTTCTTT.